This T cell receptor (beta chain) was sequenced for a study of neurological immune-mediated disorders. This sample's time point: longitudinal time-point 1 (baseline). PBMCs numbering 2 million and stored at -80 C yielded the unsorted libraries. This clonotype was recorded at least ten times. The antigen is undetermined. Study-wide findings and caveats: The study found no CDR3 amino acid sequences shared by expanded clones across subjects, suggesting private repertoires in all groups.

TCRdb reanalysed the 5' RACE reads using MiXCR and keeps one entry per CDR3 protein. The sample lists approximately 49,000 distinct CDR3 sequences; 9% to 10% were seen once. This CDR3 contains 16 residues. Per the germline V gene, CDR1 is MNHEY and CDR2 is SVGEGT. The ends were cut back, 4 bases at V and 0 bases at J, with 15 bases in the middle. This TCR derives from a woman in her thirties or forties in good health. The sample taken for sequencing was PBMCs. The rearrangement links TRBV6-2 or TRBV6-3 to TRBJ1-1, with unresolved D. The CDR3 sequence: CASSSAALIMNTEAFF. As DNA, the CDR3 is TGTGCCAGCAGTTCAGCAGCCCTAATTATGAACACTGAAGCTTTCTTT.